The 11 T cell receptor beta chains below come from one sample, sequenced in a study of T cell changes during pregnancy in multiple sclerosis. Repertoires were generated with immunoSEQ multiplex PCR, while TCRdb's copy carries only in-frame clones and drops some. This table has tens of thousands of clones, around 91% appearing once. Sequenced material: peripheral blood, taken after pregnancy. These TCRs come from a female donor in good health, enrolled as a control in a pregnancy study.

The chain couples TRBV28 to TRBJ1-3; D is unclear. The CDR3 is 14 residues long. Trimming took 2 bases from V and 4 from J, leaving 9 bases between them. CDR1 and CDR2 (germline): MDHEN, SYDVKM. Here the CDR3 DNA reads TGTGCCAGCAGTTTAGTGGGAGCCGGAAACACCATATATTTT. Protein sequence: CASSLVGAGNTIYF. The full variable domain, rest sourced from reference TRBV28 and TRBJ1-3, is DVKVTQSSRYLVKRTGEKVFLECVQDMDHENMFWYRQDPGLGLRLIYFSYDVKMKEKGDIPEGYSVSREKKERFSLILESASTNQTSMYLCASSLVGAGNTIYFGEGSWLTVV.

CDR3 region: CASSQGDIYNSPLHF. CDR3 DNA: TGTGCCAGCAGCCAAGGGGACATATATAATTCACCCCTCCACTTT. The J gene is TRBJ1-6, the V gene TRBV4-2; D might be TRBD1 (6 bases). The length of the CDR3 is 15 residues. Germline loops: CDR1 LGHNA, CDR2 YNFKEQ. The V end lost 1 base, the J end lost 4 bases, and 8 bases lay between the germline ends.

This sequence joins TRBV19 and TRBJ1-2; maybe TRBD1 (5 bases). This CDR3 spans 14 amino acids. Germline CDR1 LNHDA, CDR2 SQIVND (reference sequence). Trimming took 4 bases from V and 3 from J, leaving 12 bases between them. The chain's CDR3 is CASSTRALYYGYTF. The CDR3 DNA reads as TGTGCCAGTAGTACCAGGGCCCTTTACTATGGCTACACCTTC.

A single count supports this clone. The J gene is TRBJ1-1, the V gene TRBV4-2, with 7 nucleotides matching TRBD1. The CDR3 length is 13 residues. Germline V CDR1 and CDR2: LGHNA, YNFKEQ. Losses at the gene ends were 5 bases for V and 4 bases for J; bases not matched to a gene: 4. CDR3 sequence reads: CASSRQGGTEAFF. CDR3 sequence (DNA): TGTGCCAGCAGCAGACAGGGAGGCACTGAAGCTTTCTTT.

The chain links TRBV5-4 to TRBJ2-7; a possible D gene is TRBD2 (5 bases). There are 15 residues in the CDR3. V lost 0 bases, J lost 3 bases, and 13 bases lay in between. The V gene's germline CDR1 is SGHNT and CDR2 YYREEE (reference sequence). CDR3 amino acids: CASSLGTRRDYEQYF. CDR3 coding DNA: TGTGCCAGCAGCTTGGGGACCCGACGGGACTACGAGCAGTACTTC.

This clone was seen only once. This CDR3 is CASTGLQGNEQFF. The CDR3 nucleotides are TGTGCCAGCACCGGATTACAGGGGAATGAGCAGTTCTTC. The chain combines TRBV9 with TRBJ2-1; 7 nucleotides align to TRBD1. Germline V CDR1 and CDR2: SGDLS, YYNGEE. The V and J ends lost 6 bases and 7 bases, in that order; junction bases with no gene match: 7. This CDR3 has 13 amino acids.

The rearrangement links TRBV29-1 to TRBJ2-5; 10 bases agree with TRBD1. Matching the DNA end better, TRBJ2-7 makes the J call doubtful. Germline V gene data show CDR1 as SQVTM and CDR2 as ANQGSEA. There are 18 residues in the CDR3. CDR3 coding DNA: TGCAGCGTTGAAGATCTTTCCATGGGGACAGGGGCAACCTACGAGCAGTACTTC. This sequence encodes CSVEDLSMGTGATYEQYF.

The V gene is TRBV7-8, the J gene TRBJ2-7, with 9 nucleotides matching TRBD2. V lost 3 bases, J lost 7 bases, and 10 bases stayed unmatched. Germline loops: CDR1 SGHVS, CDR2 FQNEAQ. This CDR3 spans 15 amino acids. The CDR3 coding sequence is TGTGCCAGCAGCTTCGGGACTAGCTTGTCTTGGGAGCAGTACTTC. This encodes CASSFGTSLSWEQYF.

The V and J genes are TRBV11-2 and TRBJ2-7, with D possibly TRBD1 on 7 matching bases. This CDR3 is built from 15 residues. The germline CDR1 and CDR2 sequences are SGHAT and FQNNGV. Deletions cut 3 bases from V and 5 bases from J, with 17 bases between. CDR3 loop: CASSLLTGRRNEQYF. In DNA form, the CDR3 reads TGTGCCAGCAGCTTGCTGACAGGGAGGCGGAACGAGCAGTACTTC.

V usage is TRBV11-2 and J usage is TRBJ1-1, with unresolved D. Trimming shortened V by 6 bases and J by 4 bases, and 15 bases separated the two germline ends. The CDR3 extends over 14 amino acids. Germline V gene data show CDR1 as SGHAT and CDR2 as FQNNGV. The CDR3 loop is CASRITGRRTEAFF. The CDR3 coding sequence is TGTGCCAGCAGGATTACGGGGAGGCGCACTGAAGCTTTCTTT.

This chain joins TRBV30 and TRBJ1-2, with 7 bases matching TRBD1. Trimming took 4 bases from V and 7 from J; bases not matched to a gene: 12. The germline V gene has CDR1 GTSNPN and CDR2 SVGIG (reference sequence). There are 14 residues in the CDR3. The CDR3 loop reads CAWIPGVTGSGYTF. The CDR3 coding sequence is TGTGCCTGGATCCCTGGGGTGACAGGGTCTGGCTACACCTTC. Looking up the rest from reference TRBV30 and TRBJ1-2 gives the full variable domain: SQTIHQWPATLVQPVGSPLSLECTVEGTSNPNLYWYRQAAGRGLQLLFYSVGIGQISSEVPQNLSASRPQDRQFILSSKKLLLSDSGFYLCAWIPGVTGSGYTFGSGTRLTVV.